A selection of T cell receptor beta chains follows, all from one sample in a study of cytotoxic CD8 clonotypes in ibrutinib-treated CLL. Here immunoSEQ multiplex PCR was the method, and the copy in TCRdb shows in-frame clones only, minus some. The data show about 130,000 clones, approximately 83% seen once. This specimen was PBMCs, taken after 24 months of ibrutinib treatment. The receptors were sampled from a human donor with chronic lymphocytic leukemia. Each CDR3 is given with its conserved first and last residue. Each record gives: clone size, J gene, CDR3 length, V gene, D gene, CDR3 DNA, CDR3 protein. D genes are given only for firm matches. Rows may omit the clone size; those that give it use once, few, many or a size class.

>NA|TRBJ2-7|15|TRBV29-1|TRBD2
TGCAGCGTGTCTGCTGCAGCGGGGTACGTCGACGAGCAGTACTTC
CSVSAAAGYVDEQYF
>NA|TRBJ1-3|16|TRBV10-3|TRBD1
TGTGCCATCAGTGACCCAGGGGGCGCAATCGGAAACACCATATATTTT
CAISDPGGAIGNTIYF
>NA|TRBJ2-7|13|TRBV7-8|NA
TGTGCCAGCAGTATTAGGACGGACTACGAGCAGTACTTC
CASSIRTDYEQYF
>NA|TRBJ1-5|15|TRBV7-2|TRBD1
TGTGCCAGCAGCTTAGTGGACAGGGGGCGACAGCCCCAGCATTTT
CASSLVDRGRQPQHF
>NA|TRBJ2-3|14|TRBV6-1|NA
TGTGCCAGCAGCCCAAAGGGGGTCACAGATACGCAGTATTTT
CASSPKGVTDTQYF
>NA|TRBJ1-5|12|TRBV6-1|NA
TGTGCCAGCTGCCTAGCGGACCCTCCCCAGCATTTT
CASCLADPPQHF
>NA|TRBJ2-6|19|TRBV5-4|TRBD2
TGTGCCAGCAGCTTGGGCGGTAGCGGGAGTATCGCTGGGGCCAACGTCCTGACTTTC
CASSLGGSGSIAGANVLTF
>NA|TRBJ2-2|15|TRBV5-6|TRBD2
TGTGCCAGCAGCTTAGGTACTAGCGTTTACGGGGAGCTGTTTTTT
CASSLGTSVYGELFF
>NA|TRBJ1-2|14|TRBV28|NA
TGTGCCAGCAGTCCCCCCCGGGACAACTATGGCTACACCTTC
CASSPPRDNYGYTF
>NA|TRBJ2-1|14|TRBV10-3|TRBD1
TGTGCCATCAGGGACGACAGGGGCCACAATGAGCAGTTCTTC
CAIRDDRGHNEQFF
>NA|TRBJ1-2|18|TRBV7-2|NA
TGTGCCAGCAGCTTAGTTTCCAGCCAGGGTGTTTCGAACTATGGCTACACCTTC
CASSLVSSQGVSNYGYTF
>NA|TRBJ2-1|18|TRBV11-2|NA
TGTGCCAGCAGCCTAAAAATATCCTCCACTCGACAGTGGAATGAGCAGTTCTTC
CASSLKISSTRQWNEQFF
>NA|TRBJ2-1|16|TRBV27|TRBD2
TGTGCCAGCAGCCCGAGGTCCGGGACTACCGTCAATGAGCAGTTCTTC
CASSPRSGTTVNEQFF
>NA|TRBJ1-6|15|TRBV19|TRBD1
TGTGCCAGTAGTTCGCGGGACAGGGGTCACTCACCCCTCCACTTT
CASSSRDRGHSPLHF
>NA|TRBJ2-1|15|TRBV28|TRBD1
TGTGCCAGCAGTCCCACAGGGGGCCAACTCAATGAGCAGTTCTTC
CASSPTGGQLNEQFF
>once|TRBJ2-3|16|TRBV7-2|NA
TGTGCCAGCAGGTCACAGGGGGGGCTACAGGGAGATACGCAGTATTTT
CASRSQGGLQGDTQYF
>few|TRBJ1-2|14|TRBV7-2|NA
TGTGCCAGCAGCCCCGGGAGGACAGTCTATGGCTACACCTTC
CASSPGRTVYGYTF
>NA|TRBJ1-1|14|TRBV4-2|NA
TGTGCCAGCAGCCAAGATTGGGACACCCAAAAAGCTTTCTTT
CASSQDWDTQKAFF
>NA|TRBJ2-3|14|TRBV28|TRBD2
TGTGCCAGCAGAGCGGGGGGACGCACAGATACGCAGTATTTT
CASRAGGRTDTQYF
>NA|TRBJ2-1|13|TRBV4-1|NA
TGCGCCAGCAGCCAACCTGCACACAATGAGCAGTTCTTC
CASSQPAHNEQFF
>NA|TRBJ1-2|12|TRBV5-8|NA
TGTGCCAGCAGCTTCCCCAGGGGTGGCTACACCTTC
CASSFPRGGYTF
>once|TRBJ1-2|15|TRBV28|TRBD1
TGTGCCAGCAGTACATACAGGGGGAATGGATATGGCTACACCTTC
CASSTYRGNGYGYTF
>NA|TRBJ2-3|11|TRBV7-2|NA
TGTGCCAGCAGAAACACAGATACGCAGTATTTT
CASRNTDTQYF
>once|TRBJ2-3|14|TRBV18|NA
TGTGCCAGCTCACCAGTTGGGCGCACAGATACGCAGTATTTT
CASSPVGRTDTQYF
>NA|TRBJ2-7|13|TRBV6-5|TRBD2
TGTGCCAGCAGCCCTAGCGGGAGCTACGAGCAGTACTTC
CASSPSGSYEQYF
>NA|TRBJ1-2|13|TRBV6-1|NA
TGTGCCAGCAGTGAGGGTAAAGGCTATGGCTACACCTTC
CASSEGKGYGYTF
>NA|TRBJ2-7|14|TRBV7-8|NA
TGTGCCAGCAGGGCCGGCAGGAAGTCCTACGAGCAGTACTTC
CASRAGRKSYEQYF
>once|TRBJ2-5|14|TRBV30|NA
TGTGCCTGGAGTGTAGGGGTATTACAGGAGACCCAGTACTTC
CAWSVGVLQETQYF
>NA|TRBJ1-4|14|TRBV18|NA
TGTGCCAGCTCACCATCGTCGAGGGAGGGAAAACTGTTTTTT
CASSPSSREGKLFF
>NA|TRBJ2-7|11|TRBV6-6|NA
TGTGCCAGCATATTGGGGCGGGAGCAGTACTTC
CASILGREQYF
>few|TRBJ1-3|11|TRBV11-1|NA
TGTGCCAGCAGCCGGGGAAACACCATATATTTT
CASSRGNTIYF
>NA|TRBJ2-3|16|TRBV5-1|TRBD2
TGCGCCAGCAGCTTGTCGGCTAGCGGAACCACAGATACGCAGTATTTT
CASSLSASGTTDTQYF
>NA|TRBJ1-5|15|TRBV4-2|NA
TGTGCCAGCAGCCGTGAAGGTACAGAAAATCAGCCCCAGCATTTT
CASSREGTENQPQHF
>once|TRBJ2-4|13|TRBV7-2|NA
TGTGCCAGCAGCTTTTTTCGAGAAGGGATTCAGTACTTC
CASSFFREGIQYF
>NA|TRBJ1-4|17|TRBV27|TRBD1
TGTGCCAGCAGTCGACTTGTGTTGGGACAGGGAAATGAAAAACTGTTTTTT
CASSRLVLGQGNEKLFF
>NA|TRBJ2-1|15|TRBV7-2|TRBD2
TGTGCCAGCAGCTTAACTAGCGGGAGGGCCGGTGAGCAGTTCTTC
CASSLTSGRAGEQFF
>NA|TRBJ2-2|15|TRBV2|TRBD2
TGTGCCAGCAGTGCGAGCGGGGCCAAGACCGGGGAGCTGTTTTTT
CASSASGAKTGELFF
>NA|TRBJ1-2|12|TRBV28|NA
TGTGCCAGCAGTTTTGGTGTTACTGGCTACACCTTC
CASSFGVTGYTF
>NA|TRBJ2-7|17|TRBV7-2|TRBD2
TGTGCCAGCAGCTCACTGGGGGGGACTTCCTCATTAGCTGGGCAGTACTTC
CASSSLGGTSSLAGQYF
>NA|TRBJ1-3|15|TRBV6-5|NA
TGTGCCAGCAGTCCGGACAGACTCTCTGGAAACACCATATATTTT
CASSPDRLSGNTIYF
>NA|TRBJ1-1|16|TRBV28|NA
TGTGCCAGTACCGCCGGGGATGTCAGACCAAACACTGAAGCTTTCTTT
CASTAGDVRPNTEAFF
>NA|TRBJ2-2|17|TRBV7-9|TRBD2
TGTGCCAGCAGCTCGACCCTCTGGGGGGGGAGCACCGGGGAGCTGTTTTTT
CASSSTLWGGSTGELFF
>NA|TRBJ2-3|15|TRBV5-1|TRBD2
TGCGCCAGCAGCTTGACCAGCGGGGGCACAGATACGCAGTATTTT
CASSLTSGGTDTQYF
>NA|TRBJ2-7|10|TRBV28|NA
TGTGCCAGCAGTAGCTTCGAGCAGTACTTC
CASSSFEQYF
>NA|TRBJ1-2|15|TRBV7-2|NA
TGTGCCAGCAGCTTAGGGAGGGGGGCTAACTATGGCTACACCTTC
CASSLGRGANYGYTF
>NA|TRBJ2-3|13|TRBV4-1|NA
TGCGCCAGCAGCCAAGCCTCTCTGGGTACGCAGTATTTT
CASSQASLGTQYF